This entry lists 2 T cell receptor beta chains sequenced from one sample in a study of identical twins. TCRdb called the 5' RACE reads again in MiXCR, with one record for every CDR3 protein. The sample records 470,000 or so distinct CDR3 sequences, roughly 26% being singletons. These data also formed part of another study, on T cells expressing NK-cell markers.

The sequencing sample was made of CD4+ T cells sorted from blood. The receptors originated from a woman younger than 30 in good health.

This rearrangement joins TRBV5-5 to TRBJ2-7, with 8 bases lining up with TRBD1. Per germline, CDR1 SGHKS and CDR2 YYEKEE (reference sequence). With 4 bases clipped from V and 5 bases from J, the junction kept 5 bases outside the gene matches. The CDR3 covers 13 residues. Written as DNA, the CDR3 is TGTGCCAGCAGCCCAGGGGGCCGGGACGAGCAGTACTTC. Encoded protein: CASSPGGRDEQYF. The variable domain in full, completed from reference TRBV5-5 and TRBJ2-7, reads DAGVTQSPTHLIKTRGQQVTLRCSPISGHKSVSWYQQVLGQGPQFIFQYYEKEERGRGNFPDRFSARQFPNYSSELNVNALLLGDSALYLCASSPGGRDEQYFGPGTRLTVT.

The chain couples TRBV4-1 to TRBJ2-7; D is undetermined. The CDR3 length is 15 residues. Germline-derived CDR1 and CDR2 are MGHRA and YSYEKL. V was trimmed by 0 bases and J by 2 bases, leaving 11 bases between them. In DNA form, the CDR3 reads TGCGCCAGCAGCCAAGAGTCGGGCTTCACCTACGAGCAGTACTTC. It yields the protein CASSQESGFTYEQYF.